This T cell receptor (beta chain) was profiled in a study of Graves' ophthalmopathy and Graves' hyperthyroidism. Overall study: Investigators collected peripheral blood at initial diagnosis, before any treatment was given.

This clonotype was counted many times. Amplification of the TCR beta CDR3 regions used RNA transcripts (as template). Investigators did first-round RT-PCR with HTBI primers, then second-round multiplex PCR. One entry per CDR3 protein results from TCRdb running MiXCR on the multiplex PCR reads. The sample has almost 750,000 distinct CDR3 sequences, 35% to 50% seen once. The CDR3 has 14 residues. With 7 bases clipped from V and 0 bases from J, the junction kept 5 bases outside the gene matches. The chain uses TRBV12-3 or TRBV12-4 and TRBJ1-1; 7 bases fit TRBD1. This clonotype was sampled from an adult man with Graves' ophthalmopathy. The sequenced sample was peripheral blood. The CDR3 loop is CASTKTGMNTEAFF. CDR3 DNA sequence: TGTGCCAGCACCAAGACAGGGATGAACACTGAAGCTTTCTTT.